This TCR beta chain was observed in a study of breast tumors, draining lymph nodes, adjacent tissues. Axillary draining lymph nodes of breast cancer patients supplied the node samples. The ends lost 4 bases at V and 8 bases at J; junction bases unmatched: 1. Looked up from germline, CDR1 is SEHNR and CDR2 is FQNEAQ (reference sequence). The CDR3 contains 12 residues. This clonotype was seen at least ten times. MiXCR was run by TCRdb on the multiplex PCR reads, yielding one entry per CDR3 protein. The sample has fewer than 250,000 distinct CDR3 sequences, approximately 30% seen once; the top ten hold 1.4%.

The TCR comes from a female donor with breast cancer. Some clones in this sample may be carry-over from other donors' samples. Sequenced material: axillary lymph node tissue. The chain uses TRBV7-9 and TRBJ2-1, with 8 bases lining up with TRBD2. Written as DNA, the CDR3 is TGTGCCAGCAGCTCGGGGGGGCATGAGCAGTTCTTC. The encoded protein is CASSSGGHEQFF.